The 30 T cell receptor beta chains below come from one sample, sequenced in a study of blood T cell repertoires in COVID-19. The method was immunoSEQ multiplex PCR; TCRdb's version includes in-frame clones alone and lacks a portion of them. The sample contains around 70,000 clones, around 86% of which appear only once. The sample taken for sequencing was peripheral blood. These receptors were taken from a human donor in a cohort sampled during active COVID-19.

This clone was recorded a few times. The gene calls are TRBV5-4 and TRBJ1-1; D unclear. The CDR3 consists of 15 residues. V was trimmed by 6 bases and J by 0 bases, leaving 15 bases between them. Germline V gene sequence: CDR1 SGHNT, CDR2 YYREEE (reference sequence). The CDR3 DNA is TGTGCCAGCACCGAAGCGGGATTCATGAACACTGAAGCTTTCTTT. It is translated as CASTEAGFMNTEAFF.

The J gene is TRBJ2-2, the V gene TRBV11-2; weak D call: TRBD1 (6 bases). This CDR3 comprises 15 residues. The germline V and J ends were trimmed by 4 bases and 3 bases, with 12 bases remaining between them. Germline loops: CDR1 SGHAT, CDR2 FQNNGV. CDR3 in DNA: TGTGCCAGCAGCTCCCACGACAGGTACACCGGGGAGCTGTTTTTT. It codes for CASSSHDRYTGELFF.

The J gene is TRBJ1-1, the V gene TRBV2; no reliable D call. CDR3 size: 13 residues. The germline CDR1 and CDR2 sequences are SNHLY and FYNNEI. Trimming removed 8 bases at V and 2 bases at J, with 12 bases between. In DNA form, the CDR3 reads TGTGCCAGCTGGGAGGGTTCCAACACTGAAGCTTTCTTT. Translation gives CASWEGSNTEAFF.

The chain combines TRBV9 with TRBJ2-7, with 7 bases fitting TRBD1. Germline V gene data show CDR1 as SGDLS and CDR2 as YYNGEE. CDR3 size: 14 residues. V lost 4 bases to trimming and J lost 0 bases; unmatched junction nucleotides: 4. CDR3: CASSPGQVSYEQYF. The CDR3 DNA is TGTGCCAGCAGCCCCGGACAGGTCTCCTACGAGCAGTACTTC. Using reference TRBV9 and TRBJ2-7 for the parts outside the CDR3, the full variable domain is DSGVTQTPKHLITATGQRVTLRCSPRSGDLSVYWYQQSLDQGLQFLIQYYNGEERAKGNILERFSAQQFPDLHSELNLSSLELGDSALYFCASSPGQVSYEQYFGPGTRLTVT.

The V and J genes are TRBV4-2 and TRBJ2-3, with D hard to call. Between the trimmed V and J ends, which lost 1 base and 6 bases, there was a span of 2 bases. CDR1 is LGHNA and CDR2 is YNFKEQ in the germline V gene. The CDR3 consists of 11 residues. As DNA, the CDR3 is TGTGCCAGCAGCCAAGCGGATACGCAGTATTTT. This translates into CASSQADTQYF.

The chain is built from TRBV5-1 and TRBJ2-3; D unclear. Germline loops: CDR1 SGHRS, CDR2 YFSETQ. Deletions cut 0 bases from V and 2 bases from J, with 7 bases between. The CDR3 has 14 residues. DNA of the CDR3: TGCGCCAGCAGCTTGGGACTCATCACAGATACGCAGTATTTT. This gives the protein CASSLGLITDTQYF. Supplemented by reference TRBV5-1 and TRBJ2-3, the full variable domain reads KAGVTQTPRYLIKTRGQQVTLSCSPISGHRSVSWYQQTPGQGLQFLFEYFSETQRNKGNFPGRFSGRQFSNSRSEMNVSTLELGDSALYLCASSLGLITDTQYFGPGTRLTVL.

The chain has TRBV2 and TRBJ1-1; perhaps TRBD1 as D (5 bases). This CDR3 comprises 17 residues. Germline CDR1 is SNHLY and CDR2 is FYNNEI. Between the trimmed V and J ends, which lost 7 bases and 0 bases, there was a span of 21 bases. The CDR3 DNA follows: TGTGCCAGCACTAGGGGCGAGATAGGGGCCATGAACACTGAAGCTTTCTTT. Its protein is CASTRGEIGAMNTEAFF.

The chain links TRBV3-1 (or the pseudogene TRBV3-2) to TRBJ1-2, with D tentatively TRBD1 (5 bases). CDR3 length: 15 amino acids. V was cut by 1 base and J by 3 bases, with 12 bases left in between. Germline CDR1 is LGHDT and CDR2 is YNNKEL (reference sequence). Here the CDR3 DNA reads TGTGCCAGCAGCCAAGTTACGGGGGGGGACTATGGCTACACCTTC. It specifies CASSQVTGGDYGYTF.

This clone was found a few times. The chain uses TRBV5-4 and TRBJ2-7, with D possibly matching TRBD2 (5 bases). With 2 bases removed from V and 5 bases from J, the gap between germline ends came to 20 bases. The CDR3 has 16 residues. Germline-derived CDR1 and CDR2 are SGHNT and YYREEE (reference sequence). The CDR3 region has the DNA TGTGCCAGCAGCTTTTTTCGAGAGGGCGGAGTTGACGAGCAGTACTTC. This translates into CASSFFREGGVDEQYF.

Only a few counts were recorded for this clone. The gene calls are TRBV19 and TRBJ1-6; D unresolved. CDR3 length: 14 residues. CDR1 is LNHDA, CDR2 SQIVND, per germline (reference sequence). V lost 5 bases, J lost 9 bases, and 14 bases lay in between. The CDR3, as DNA: TGTGCCAGTAGTGAGAGGGTACAGCGTTCACCCCTCCACTTT. Amino acid sequence: CASSERVQRSPLHF.

V usage is TRBV2 and J usage is TRBJ1-5; TRBD1 is a possible D gene (6 bases). The V and J ends lost 7 bases and 0 bases respectively, with 13 bases between them. Germline V lookup: CDR1 SNHLY, CDR2 FYNNEI. CDR3 length: 15 residues. The CDR3 DNA reads TGTGCCAGCACCCAGGCAGGGGATAGCAATCAGCCCCAGCATTTT. It translates to CASTQAGDSNQPQHF.

In this sample, this clone turned up once. This chain uses TRBV19 with TRBJ1-2, with a possible D match to TRBD1 (6 bases). Trimming took 5 bases from V and 4 from J, leaving 14 bases between them. This CDR3 is 14 amino acids long. Germline CDR1 is LNHDA and CDR2 is SQIVND (reference sequence). CDR3 nucleotides: TGTGCCAGTAGTGGCCCGACAGGCTTCTATGGCTACACCTTC. Its protein is CASSGPTGFYGYTF.

The chain recombines TRBV7-2 with TRBJ1-6, with D possibly TRBD1 on 5 matching bases. Per the germline V gene, CDR1 is SGHTA and CDR2 is FQGNSA. Trimming cost V 5 bases and J 6 bases, with 14 bases left between them. CDR3 size: 15 residues. Written as DNA, the CDR3 is TGTGCCAGCAGCCCCGGGCCTGGGGCTAATTCACCCCTCCACTTT. Translating it yields CASSPGPGANSPLHF.

This clone was counted once. Here the CDR3 reads CASSMASGGPTDTQYF. The CDR3 nucleotides read TGTGCCAGTAGTATGGCTAGCGGGGGGCCCACAGATACGCAGTATTTT. This chain joins TRBV19 and TRBJ2-3, with 11 bases fitting TRBD2. The CDR3 is made up of 16 amino acids. V lost 3 bases, J lost 2 bases, and 4 bases stayed unmatched. Germline loops: CDR1 LNHDA, CDR2 SQIVND (reference sequence).

The rearrangement joins TRBV5-5 to TRBJ1-5, with no clear D. The CDR3 contains 14 residues. The ends were cut back, 4 bases at V and 3 bases at J, with 11 bases in the middle. Germline lookup yields CDR1 SGHKS and CDR2 YYEKEE (reference sequence). The DNA for the CDR3 is TGTGCCAGCAGCGGGAGAGGAGTCAATCAGCCCCAGCATTTT. Translation: CASSGRGVNQPQHF. The full variable domain, its missing parts supplied by reference TRBV5-5 and TRBJ1-5, is DAGVTQSPTHLIKTRGQQVTLRCSPISGHKSVSWYQQVLGQGPQFIFQYYEKEERGRGNFPDRFSARQFPNYSSELNVNALLLGDSALYLCASSGRGVNQPQHFGDGTRLSIL.

The chain uses TRBV5-1 and TRBJ1-1; D gene ambiguous. Germline CDR1 and CDR2: SGHRS and YFSETQ. The CDR3 length is 15 residues. The V gene lost 4 bases and the J gene lost 0 bases, with 13 bases spanning the gap. CDR3 region: CASSVGAVVNTEAFF. The CDR3 nucleotides read TGCGCCAGCAGCGTTGGAGCTGTCGTGAACACTGAAGCTTTCTTT.

This chain links TRBV11-2 with TRBJ2-5; D is unresolved. This CDR3 is built from 12 residues. V lost 3 bases, J lost 11 bases, and 13 bases lay in between. Germline-derived CDR1 and CDR2 are SGHAT and FQNNGV. The CDR3 bases are TGTGCCAGCAGCTTCTCCCCGAGTTCTCAGTACTTC. Its protein is CASSFSPSSQYF.

The rearrangement links TRBV28 to TRBJ1-4; 8 bases align to TRBD1. Per the germline V gene, CDR1 is MDHEN and CDR2 is SYDVKM. The CDR3 is 15 residues long. V lost 5 bases to trimming and J lost 6 bases; unmatched junction nucleotides: 8. The CDR3 region is CASSNAGTGDEKLFF. The CDR3 DNA follows: TGTGCCAGCAGTAACGCCGGGACAGGTGATGAAAAACTGTTTTTT. The full variable domain, rest sourced from reference TRBV28 and TRBJ1-4, is DVKVTQSSRYLVKRTGEKVFLECVQDMDHENMFWYRQDPGLGLRLIYFSYDVKMKEKGDIPEGYSVSREKKERFSLILESASTNQTSMYLCASSNAGTGDEKLFFGSGTQLSVL.

The rearrangement joins TRBV2 to TRBJ1-6, with TRBD1 matching 9 bases. Per the germline V gene, CDR1 is SNHLY and CDR2 is FYNNEI. CDR3 length: 15 residues. The V gene end was trimmed by 5 bases and the J gene end by 8 bases; junction bases not matched to a gene: 7. The CDR3 reads CASSRGQGGYSPLHF. The CDR3 DNA reads TGTGCCAGCAGTAGGGGACAGGGTGGTTATTCACCCCTCCACTTT.

The chain is built from TRBV6-5 and TRBJ2-3; the D gene is possibly TRBD2 (6 bases). Trimming pared 8 bases from V and 2 bases from J, leaving 14 bases between. Germline V CDR1 and CDR2: MNHEY, SVGAGI. The CDR3 totals 14 residues. CDR3 DNA sequence: TGTGCCAGCCGACGGAGGGAATTCACAGATACGCAGTATTTT. This codes for CASRRREFTDTQYF.

The genes are TRBV7-2 and TRBJ2-1; 10 nucleotides agree with TRBD1. This CDR3 region has 14 residues. CDR1 is SGHTA and CDR2 is FQGNSA in the germline V gene. The junction had 1 base not matched to a gene; V was cut back by 2 bases and J by 6 bases. CDR3 sequence reads: CASSLRTGGNEQFF. DNA for the CDR3: TGTGCCAGCAGCTTAAGGACAGGGGGCAATGAGCAGTTCTTC.

The chain couples TRBV7-2 to TRBJ2-7; maybe TRBD1 (6 bases). Germline V gene data show CDR1 as SGHTA and CDR2 as FQGNSA. The length of the CDR3 is 14 residues. V gave up 4 bases and J gave up 1 base, with 11 bases separating them. The CDR3 DNA reads as TGTGCCAGCAGCTGGCGAGGACAGTCCTACGAGCAGTACTTC. It encodes CASSWRGQSYEQYF. The full variable domain, rest sourced from reference TRBV7-2 and TRBJ2-7, is GAGVSQSPSNKVTEKGKDVELRCDPISGHTALYWYRQSLGQGLEFLIYFQGNSAPDKSGLPSDRFSAERTGGSVSTLTIQRTQQEDSAVYLCASSWRGQSYEQYFGPGTRLTVT.

The chain combines TRBV19 with TRBJ2-7, with TRBD1 identical over 8 bases. The CDR3 extends over 15 amino acids. CDR1 and CDR2 from the germline V gene are LNHDA and SQIVND (reference sequence). Germline trimming cut 5 bases from V and 3 bases from J; bases unmatched to any gene: 9. CDR3 protein: CASSPRTGNYYEQYF. Here the CDR3 DNA reads TGTGCCAGTAGTCCCAGGACAGGGAACTACTACGAGCAGTACTTC.

This sequence joins TRBV5-4 and TRBJ1-4; 10 bases agree with TRBD1. Germline CDR1 and CDR2: SGHNT and YYREEE (reference sequence). This CDR3 has 19 residues. Trimming took 2 bases from V and 0 from J; bases not matched to a gene: 10. CDR3 protein: CASSFRTPTGGSTNEKLFF. DNA for the CDR3: TGTGCCAGCAGCTTTCGAACCCCGACAGGGGGCTCAACTAATGAAAAACTGTTTTTT.

The chain recombines TRBV5-1 with TRBJ1-1, with D unclear. CDR1 and CDR2 (germline): SGHRS, YFSETQ. This CDR3 is 15 amino acids long. Trimming shortened V by 3 bases and J by 7 bases, and 19 bases separated the two germline ends. CDR3 nucleotide sequence: TGCGCCAGCAGCTCCTCCCTCCCAGCCCTAGATGAAGCTTTCTTT. Amino acid sequence: CASSSSLPALDEAFF.

In the case of this clone: In the same sample, other DNA sequences code for this CDR3. This sequence joins TRBV7-9 and TRBJ2-5; D gene ambiguous. Between the trimmed V and J ends, which lost 4 bases and 5 bases, there was a span of 5 bases. CDR3 size: 11 residues. Germline CDR1 is SEHNR and CDR2 is FQNEAQ (reference sequence). The CDR3 DNA sequence: TGTGCCAGCAGCTCCGGGGAGACCCAGTACTTC. Protein: CASSSGETQYF.

The chain is built from TRBV4-1 and TRBJ2-4, with 9 bases that match TRBD2. V was pared by 5 bases and J by 3 bases, with 5 bases of the junction left unmatched. Per the germline V gene, CDR1 is MGHRA and CDR2 is YSYEKL. This CDR3 contains 15 residues. CDR3: CASSGDSGGKNIQYF. Here the CDR3 DNA reads TGCGCCAGCAGCGGAGATAGCGGGGGCAAAAACATTCAGTACTTC.

The chain uses TRBV30 and TRBJ2-2; 8 positions agree with TRBD1. V was clipped by 0 bases and J by 4 bases; unmatched bases: 7. CDR3 length equals 16 residues. Germline loops: CDR1 GTSNPN, CDR2 SVGIG (reference sequence). The chain's CDR3 is CAWSVGQGVSTGELFF. The CDR3 nucleotides read TGTGCCTGGAGTGTCGGACAGGGAGTGTCCACCGGGGAGCTGTTTTTT.

CDR3 bases: TGTGCCAGCAGTCTCCCGGGATTGGGTGAAGCTTTCTTT. It codes for CASSLPGLGEAFF. The V call is TRBV28, the J call TRBJ1-1; no reliable D call. The CDR3 is 13 amino acids. CDR1 and CDR2 (germline): MDHEN, SYDVKM. V was clipped by 5 bases and J by 7 bases, with 14 bases between them.

V is TRBV19 and J is TRBJ1-2, with TRBD1 matching over 9 bases. Looked up from germline, CDR1 is LNHDA and CDR2 is SQIVND (reference sequence). The V gene end was trimmed by 4 bases and the J gene end by 5 bases; junction bases not matched to a gene: 2. The CDR3 has 13 amino acids. The CDR3 DNA sequence: TGTGCCAGTAGTAGGGACAGGGCGTATGGCTACACCTTC. This codes for CASSRDRAYGYTF.